Presented here are 8 T cell receptor beta chains from one specimen sequenced in a study of blood T cell repertoires in COVID-19. Data came from immunoSEQ multiplex PCR; TCRdb stores just in-frame clones and leaves some out. The sample records 340,000 or so clones, 86% being singletons. The specimen was PBMCs or T cells enriched from blood (not recorded which). These receptors were obtained from a woman aged 40 to 50 with acute COVID-19.

The CDR3 coding sequence is TGTGCCACTCGACAGAGGGGGTTTCCCACCGGGGAGCTGTTTTTT. Protein product: CATRQRGFPTGELFF. The chain carries TRBV2 and TRBJ2-2, with TRBD1 as a possible D gene (6 bases). Germline lookup yields CDR1 SNHLY and CDR2 FYNNEI. The CDR3 runs 15 residues. Deletions cut 10 bases from V and 4 bases from J, with 19 bases between.

V and J are TRBV15 and TRBJ1-5; no firm D call. Germline CDR1 LNHNV, CDR2 YYDKDF (reference sequence). The CDR3 sequence is 14 residues long. V lost 4 bases and J lost 0, with 7 bases in between. This CDR3 is CATSTGYSNQPQHF. CDR3 DNA sequence: TGTGCCACCAGCACGGGGTATAGCAATCAGCCCCAGCATTTT. Combining the CDR3 with reference TRBV15 and TRBJ1-5 gives the whole variable domain DAMVIQNPRYQVTQFGKPVTLSCSQTLNHNVMYWYQQKSSQAPKLLFHYYDKDFNNEADTPDNFQSRRPNTSFCFLDIRSPGLGDTAMYLCATSTGYSNQPQHFGDGTRLSIL.

This sequence joins TRBV7-2 and TRBJ1-2; tentatively, D is TRBD1 (5 bases). This CDR3 spans 16 amino acids. Germline CDR1 is SGHTA and CDR2 is FQGNSA. Trimming left V 1 base short and J 7 bases short, with 19 bases between. The CDR3 region has the DNA TGTGCCAGCAGCTTAGTTTGGGGCAGGGAAGCTTCTGGCTACACCTTC. Protein sequence: CASSLVWGREASGYTF.

The count of this clone is one. As DNA, the CDR3 is TGTGCCAGCAGCCAATCTCACAGGGGAGGTGAGCAGTACTTC. It is translated as CASSQSHRGGEQYF. The J gene is TRBJ2-7, the V gene TRBV14, with D perhaps matching TRBD1 (7 bases). The CDR3 has 14 residues. Germline V lookup: CDR1 SGHDN, CDR2 FVKESK. The V and J ends lost 2 bases and 7 bases respectively, with 15 bases between them.

The V call is TRBV18, the J call TRBJ2-1; D perhaps matches TRBD2 (5 bases). The germline V and J ends were trimmed by 6 bases and 8 bases, with 5 bases remaining between them. The germline V gene encodes CDR1 KGHSH and CDR2 LQKENI. CDR3 length: 10 residues. In DNA, the CDR3 is TGTGCCAGCTCCGGGGATGAGCAGTTCTTC. Translated, it gives CASSGDEQFF.

This sequence joins TRBV18 and TRBJ2-6; the match to TRBD1 covers 12 bases. With 2 bases clipped from V and 1 base from J, the junction kept 6 bases outside the gene matches. The CDR3 has 19 residues. The germline V gene encodes CDR1 KGHSH and CDR2 LQKENI. The CDR3 here is CASSPVGTGGLSGANVLTF. The DNA for the CDR3 is TGTGCCAGCTCACCAGTGGGGACAGGGGGCCTTTCTGGGGCCAACGTCCTGACTTTC.

This chain uses TRBV21-1 with TRBJ1-5; the table's D call, TRBD1, was not checked against the DNA. TRBV21-1 is flagged as a pseudogene. This CDR3 comprises 16 residues. The CDR3 protein is CASSKGETGGHQPQHF. The CDR3 DNA is TGTGCCAGCAGCAAAGGAGAGACAGGGGGCCATCAGCCCCAGCATTTT.

This chain links TRBV20-1 with TRBJ2-2, with D perhaps matching TRBD2 (6 bases). The CDR3 contains 13 residues. Germline values: CDR1 DFQATT, CDR2 SNEGSKA (reference sequence). V lost 3 bases, J lost 4 bases, and 9 bases lay in between. The CDR3: CSASGGFTGELFF. CDR3 nucleotide sequence: TGCAGTGCTAGTGGAGGGTTCACCGGGGAGCTGTTTTTT.